Listed below are T cell receptor beta chains from one sample, sequenced in a study of radiation and T cells in renal cell carcinoma. Sequencing was performed with immunoSEQ multiplex PCR; in TCRdb, only in-frame clones are kept and a portion is missing. The sample contains 130,000 or so clones, roughly 85% of which appear only once. The sample consisted of blood, taken from a patient whose treatment included radiotherapy and nephrectomy. The receptor source for this set is a woman aged 45-60 years with renal cell carcinoma. CDR3s include the opening cysteine and the closing phenylalanine or tryptophan. The D gene is left open where the match is weak. Size is omitted from some rows. Given values are once, few, many or a class for expanded clones.

TRBJ1-1 TRBV18 NA NA CASSPIGQGTEAFF TGTGCCAGCTCACCAATAGGGCAGGGGACTGAAGCTTTCTTT
TRBJ1-5 TRBV21-1 NA NA CASSEILSNQPQHF TGTGCCAGCAGCGAGATTTTAAGCAATCAGCCCCAGCATTTT
TRBJ2-2 TRBV28 TRBD1 NA CASTTFWGQGTTGELFF TGTGCCAGCACCACCTTCTGGGGACAGGGGACTACCGGGGAGCTGTTTTTT
TRBJ1-4 TRBV6-6 TRBD1 NA CAIATGGGEKLFF TGTGCCATCGCGACAGGGGGAGGTGAAAAACTGTTTTTT
TRBJ1-5 TRBV28 NA NA CASRPGQNNQPQHF TGTGCCAGCAGACCTGGACAGAACAATCAGCCCCAGCATTTT
TRBJ1-1 TRBV29-1 NA NA CSVVFQSVEAFF TGCAGCGTTGTTTTTCAATCGGTTGAAGCTTTCTTT
TRBJ2-2 TRBV13 NA NA CASSFGRTGELFF TGTGCCAGCAGCTTCGGACGGACCGGGGAGCTGTTTTTT
TRBJ1-6 TRBV29-1 NA NA CSARKDQHNSPLHF TGCAGCGCTAGGAAGGACCAACATAATTCACCCCTCCACTTT
TRBJ2-5 TRBV5-1 TRBD1 NA CASRSGTGYQETQYF TGCGCCAGCAGGTCCGGGACAGGGTACCAAGAGACCCAGTACTTC
TRBJ1-6 TRBV30 NA NA CAWSPQHRSPLHF TGTGCCTGGAGTCCGCAGCATCGGTCACCCCTCCACTTT
TRBJ2-3 TRBV30 NA NA CAWTPRVTSTDTQYF TGTGCCTGGACCCCTAGGGTAACTAGCACAGATACGCAGTATTTT
TRBJ1-2 TRBV18 NA NA CASSPPGPGGYTF TGTGCCAGCTCACCACCCGGGCCCGGTGGCTACACCTTC
TRBJ2-7 TRBV15 NA NA CATSRDFGEQYF TGTGCCACCAGCAGAGATTTCGGCGAGCAGTACTTC
TRBJ1-5 TRBV4-2 NA NA CASSQSTDRSQPQHF TGTGCCAGCAGCCAGTCGACGGACCGGAGTCAGCCCCAGCATTTT
TRBJ2-7 TRBV5-6 NA NA CASSLTGLSYEQYF TGTGCCAGCAGCTTGACTGGGCTTTCCTACGAGCAGTACTTC
TRBJ1-1 TRBV5-1 TRBD1 NA CASSITGVTEAFF TGCGCCAGCAGCATCACAGGGGTCACTGAAGCTTTCTTT
TRBJ2-1 TRBV27 NA NA CASSLTRDNEQFF TGTGCCAGCAGTTTGACTAGGGACAATGAGCAGTTCTTC
TRBJ1-2 TRBV9 NA NA CASTPSISGHYGYTF TGTGCCAGCACCCCGTCGATTTCGGGTCACTATGGCTACACCTTC
TRBJ1-6 TRBV2 TRBD1 NA CASSDNAGGSYNSPLHF TGTGCCAGCAGTGATAATGCAGGGGGTTCCTATAATTCACCCCTCCACTTT
TRBJ1-5 TRBV7-2 NA NA CASSVQGQPQHF TGTGCCAGCAGCGTACAGGGCCAGCCCCAGCATTTT
TRBJ2-1 TRBV5-1 TRBD2 NA CASSSGGGAGEQFF TGCGCCAGCAGCTCGGGCGGGGGGGCCGGTGAGCAGTTCTTC
TRBJ1-5 TRBV6-1 NA NA CASSGATQPQHF TGTGCCAGCAGTGGGGCGACTCAGCCCCAGCATTTT
TRBJ1-5 TRBV19 TRBD1 NA CARTGGNQPQHF TGTGCCAGGACAGGGGGAAATCAGCCCCAGCATTTT
TRBJ1-5 TRBV30 NA NA CAWSVQGVEPQHF TGTGCCTGGAGTGTACAGGGTGTAGAGCCCCAGCATTTT
TRBJ1-1 TRBV6-5 TRBD1 NA CASSYSLRGSTEAFF TGTGCCAGCAGTTACTCACTCAGGGGGAGCACTGAAGCTTTCTTT
TRBJ2-7 TRBV7-2 TRBD1 NA CASSRDRGVYEQYF TGTGCCAGCAGTCGTGACAGGGGCGTCTACGAGCAGTACTTC
TRBJ1-3 TRBV5-1 NA NA CASSLAGGTGNTIYF TGCGCCAGCAGCTTGGCCGGGGGAACTGGAAACACCATATATTTT
TRBJ2-5 TRBV29-1 NA NA CSARVLQGPETQYF TGCAGCGCGAGGGTCCTACAGGGTCCAGAGACCCAGTACTTC
TRBJ2-5 TRBV9 NA NA CASSARLNTQETQYF TGTGCCAGCAGCGCCCGGCTCAATACACAGGAGACCCAGTACTTC
TRBJ1-3 TRBV5-4 TRBD1 NA CASTQGGQNSGNTMYF TGTGCCAGCACCCAGGGGGGGCAAAACTCTGGAAACACCATGTATTTT
TRBJ2-1 TRBV7-2 NA NA CASSSQTYNEQFF TGTGCCAGCAGCTCTCAAACGTACAATGAGCAGTTCTTC
TRBJ1-1 TRBV14 TRBD1 NA CASSQFQGSQGDTEAFF TGTGCCAGCAGCCAATTTCAGGGGTCCCAGGGGGACACTGAAGCTTTCTTT
TRBJ1-1 TRBV6-5 NA NA CASTQTGYMNTEAFF TGTGCCAGCACCCAGACAGGTTACATGAACACTGAAGCTTTCTTT
TRBJ1-4 TRBV4-1 NA NA CASRGEGDAREKLFF TGCGCCAGCAGAGGAGAGGGAGACGCTAGAGAAAAACTGTTTTTT
TRBJ1-5 TRBV9 NA NA CASSPGDANQPQHF TGTGCCAGCAGCCCGGGGGATGCCAATCAGCCCCAGCATTTT
TRBJ2-5 TRBV5-6 NA NA CASSFRETQYF TGTGCCAGCAGCTTTCGAGAGACCCAGTACTTC
TRBJ2-7 TRBV27 TRBD1 NA CASSFVGTGGREQYF TGTGCCAGCAGCTTTGTTGGGACAGGGGGGAGAGAGCAGTACTTC
TRBJ2-2 TRBV7-9 TRBD1 NA CASSPTGALVDTGELFF TGTGCCAGCAGCCCGACAGGGGCTTTAGTCGACACCGGGGAGCTGTTTTTT
TRBJ2-4 TRBV2 TRBD2 NA CASRNLLAGGGRGKNIQYF TGTGCCAGCAGGAACCTACTAGCGGGAGGGGGGCGTGGCAAAAACATTCAGTACTTC
TRBJ1-5 TRBV7-2 NA once CASSISPGVNQPQHF TGTGCCAGCAGCATTTCACCAGGGGTGAATCAGCCCCAGCATTTT
TRBJ2-7 TRBV27 NA NA CASSPDFSSLFYEQYF TGTGCCAGCAGTCCGGACTTTTCCTCGCTCTTTTACGAGCAGTACTTC
TRBJ1-2 TRBV5-6 NA NA CASSLSGGYYGYTF TGTGCCAGCAGCTTGAGTGGGGGGTACTATGGCTACACCTTC
TRBJ2-1 TRBV10-1 TRBD2 NA CASSGGTSGSSYNEQFF TGCGCCAGCAGTGGGGGGACTAGCGGGAGCTCCTACAATGAGCAGTTCTTC
TRBJ1-1 TRBV4-3 NA NA CASSHALWIEAFF TGCGCCAGCAGCCATGCCCTATGGATTGAAGCTTTCTTT
TRBJ1-4 TRBV19 TRBD1 NA CASSTLQGKLFF TGTGCCAGTAGTACATTACAGGGGAAGCTGTTTTTT
TRBJ1-1 TRBV4-3 TRBD1 NA CASSPPGQAQARFF TGCGCCAGCAGCCCTCCCGGACAGGCCCAGGCCCGGTTCTTT
TRBJ1-2 TRBV19 NA NA CASIDDSNYGYTF TGTGCCAGTATCGACGACAGTAACTATGGCTACACCTTC
TRBJ1-1 TRBV5-6 NA NA CASRKRTGGYEAFF TGTGCCAGCAGAAAGCGGACCGGGGGTTATGAAGCTTTCTTT
TRBJ1-1 TRBV7-2 NA NA CASSPGAGVTEAFF TGTGCCAGCAGCCCCGGGGCAGGGGTCACTGAAGCTTTCTTT
TRBJ2-2 TRBV10-3 NA NA CAISESTGTFTGELFF TGTGCCATCAGTGAGTCAACCGGGACCTTCACCGGGGAGCTGTTTTTT